Given below is one T cell receptor beta chain in context. The source of the sample is a study of blood T cell repertoires in COVID-19. Study as a whole: Samples taken during acute and convalescent COVID-19 were collected in the United States, Italy and Spain.

The assay was immunoSEQ multiplex PCR, and TCRdb's table has in-frame clones only and misses some. The sample gives over 55,000 clones, around four fifths of which show up once; less than 6.5% is in the top ten. Germline V gene data show CDR1 as SGHTA and CDR2 as FQGTGA. CDR3 length equals 15 residues. Deletions cut 6 bases from V and 0 bases from J, with 15 bases between. V gene TRBV7-3 combines with J gene TRBJ2-7, with D possibly matching TRBD2 (6 bases). The receptor's source is a man aged 45 to 65 with active COVID-19. The sequenced sample consisted of peripheral blood. Here the CDR3 DNA reads TGTGCCAGCAGGGCCCGGGGCGGGAACTCCTACGAGCAGTACTTC. Residues: CASRARGGNSYEQYF. Drawing the rest from reference TRBV7-3 and TRBJ2-7, the complete variable domain is GAGVSQTPSNKVTEKGKYVELRCDPISGHTALYWYRQSLGQGPEFLIYFQGTGAADDSGLPNDRFFAVRPEGSVSTLKIQRTERGDSAVYLCASRARGGNSYEQYFGPGTRLTVT.